What follows are 11 T cell receptor beta chains derived from one specimen sequenced in a study of cytomegalovirus exposure and HLA in healthy donors. The primer mix had 60 Vbeta and 13 Jbeta primers. Data came from immunoSEQ multiplex PCR; TCRdb stores just in-frame clones and leaves some out. The sample contains approximately 180,000 clones, approximately 70% of which appear only once. Sample: PBMCs. All receptors come from a woman in her twenties or thirties in good health and CMV-seronegative.

The V and J genes are TRBV15 and TRBJ1-2; no reliable D call. Looked up from germline, CDR1 is LNHNV and CDR2 is YYDKDF (reference sequence). This CDR3 contains 13 residues. Trimming stripped 5 bases from V and 5 bases from J, with 12 bases between. CDR3 nucleotides: TGTGCCACCAGCCGGATGGGCCTGTATGGCTACACCTTC. This codes for CATSRMGLYGYTF.

V and J are TRBV11-1 and TRBJ2-3; 10 bases are a match to TRBD2. V trimming: 0 bases; J trimming: 1 base; junction bases outside the gene matches: 1. Germline CDR1 and CDR2: SGHAT and FQDESV (reference sequence). The CDR3 sequence is 16 residues long. The CDR3 reads CASSLALAGGTDTQYF. CDR3 DNA sequence: TGTGCCAGCAGCTTAGCCCTAGCGGGAGGCACAGATACGCAGTATTTT.

The V and J genes are TRBV7-8 and TRBJ1-4; perhaps TRBD1 as D (5 bases). V shed 5 bases and J shed 7 bases, with 17 bases lying between them. Germline loops: CDR1 SGHVS, CDR2 FQNEAQ. This CDR3 has 15 amino acids. In DNA, the CDR3 is TGTGCCAGCAGCCCCGGGACTGTGGTGGGTGAAAAACTGTTTTTT. Protein: CASSPGTVVGEKLFF.

This chain joins TRBV11-2 and TRBJ1-2; no clear D gene. There are 13 residues in the CDR3. V lost 1 base, J lost 8 bases, and 11 bases lay in between. Per the germline V gene, CDR1 is SGHAT and CDR2 is FQNNGV. CDR3: CASSLAVEGGYTF. The CDR3 coding sequence is TGTGCCAGCAGCTTAGCGGTGGAGGGCGGCTACACCTTC.

The rearrangement links TRBV4-1 to TRBJ2-7, with 8 nucleotides matching TRBD1. The CDR3 consists of 16 residues. Trimming at V came to 0 bases and at J to 5 bases, leaving 9 bases not matched to a gene. Germline loops: CDR1 MGHRA, CDR2 YSYEKL. CDR3 sequence (DNA): TGCGCCAGCAGCCAAGACAACAGGGGGAAGTTCGACGAGCAGTACTTC. Translated: CASSQDNRGKFDEQYF.

The V and J genes are TRBV5-4 and TRBJ2-1, with 7 bases lining up with TRBD1. J gave up 1 base and V 6 bases, and 7 bases lay outside the gene matches. Looked up from germline, CDR1 is SGHNT and CDR2 is YYREEE (reference sequence). This CDR3 comprises 15 residues. The CDR3: CASNSNRGSYNEQFF. In DNA form, the CDR3 reads TGTGCCAGCAACTCGAACAGGGGTTCCTACAATGAGCAGTTCTTC. Together with reference TRBV5-4 and TRBJ2-1, the CDR3 gives the full variable domain: ETGVTQSPTHLIKTRGQQVTLRCSSQSGHNTVSWYQQALGQGPQFIFQYYREEENGRGNFPPRFSGLQFPNYSSELNVNALELDDSALYLCASNSNRGSYNEQFFGPGTRLTVL.

The J gene is TRBJ2-7, the V gene TRBV19; maybe TRBD1 (6 bases). Germline V gives CDR1 LNHDA, CDR2 SQIVND (reference sequence). CDR3 length: 16 residues. The V end lost 0 bases, the J end lost 0 bases, and 12 bases lay between the germline ends. CDR3 nucleotides: TGTGCCAGTAGTATAGATCACCGGGACAACTCCTACGAGCAGTACTTC. This gives the protein CASSIDHRDNSYEQYF.

V usage is TRBV27 and J usage is TRBJ1-1; 9 bases map to TRBD1. This CDR3 has 14 residues. V was clipped by 6 bases and J by 1 base; unmatched bases: 3. Germline V gives CDR1 MNHEY, CDR2 SMNVEV (reference sequence). The CDR3 sequence: CASRPGQGNTEAFF. Written as DNA, the CDR3 is TGTGCCAGCAGGCCGGGACAGGGGAACACTGAAGCTTTCTTT.

The chain uses TRBV7-4 and TRBJ2-5, with 9 bases matching TRBD2. The CDR3 spans 15 residues. CDR1 and CDR2 from the germline V gene are SGHVT and SQSDAQ. V lost 0 bases, J lost 5 bases, and 4 bases stayed unmatched. CDR3 bases: TGTGCCAGCAGCTTAGCTAGCGGGAGTGTGGAGACCCAGTACTTC. Encoded protein: CASSLASGSVETQYF.

J is TRBJ1-1 and V is TRBV19; tentative D call: TRBD1 (6 bases). Germline CDR1 is LNHDA and CDR2 is SQIVND (reference sequence). V was trimmed by 8 bases and J by 2 bases, leaving 15 bases between them. The CDR3 has 14 residues. The CDR3 DNA is TGTGCCAGTCGGCAGGGGATGGGAAACACTGAAGCTTTCTTT. Its protein is CASRQGMGNTEAFF.

The CDR3 is CASSQDRWQGLEKLFF. DNA of the CDR3: TGCGCCAGCAGCCAAGATCGGTGGCAGGGATTGGAAAAACTGTTTTTT. This chain connects TRBV4-3 to TRBJ1-4; a possible D gene is TRBD1 (5 bases). Germline CDR1 reads LGHNA; CDR2 reads YSLEER. V dropped 0 bases and J dropped 8 bases, with 16 bases sitting between them. This CDR3 is built from 16 residues.